The T cell receptor (beta chain) described here comes from a study of glioma-infiltrating T cells. Germline V CDR1 and CDR2: MNHNS, SASEGT. The V gene lost 10 bases and the J gene lost 2 bases, with 12 bases spanning the gap. The CDR3 is 12 residues long. Using RNA template, CDR3s of TCR alpha and beta were amplified with iRepertoire arm-PCR. TCRdb reprocessed the multiplex PCR reads via MiXCR and lists one record per CDR3 protein. The sample includes roughly 120,000 distinct CDR3 sequences, about 23% seen only once; the top ten take 13% to 15%. This clonotype was recorded at least ten times. V and J are TRBV6-1 and TRBJ2-7, with D perhaps being TRBD1 or TRBD2 (5 bases each). The origin of this receptor is a human donor with low-grade glioma or glioblastoma, undergoing nonglioma brain surgery, or in good health (not recorded which). The sequencing sample was made of glioma tissue, nonneoplastic brain tissue, or PBMCs (not recorded which). The CDR3 bases are TGTGCCACCGTGGGGGACGCCTACGAGCAGTACTTC. It is translated as CATVGDAYEQYF.